Given below is one T cell receptor (beta chain) in context. No antigen is known for it. The protocol was immunoSEQ multiplex PCR, while the TCRdb copy is restricted to in-frame clones and leaves out a portion. The sample gives about 130,000 clones, roughly 93% of which show up once; around 3.1% is in the top ten. The data originate from a study of T cell responses to AZD1222 COVID-19 vaccine. Study overall: Whether given at about 4 or about 12 weeks, second doses were pooled. Study conclusions and caveats: Sampled repertoires all dated from after the peak T cell response. White British donors predominated, females outnumbered males, and clonal diversity was possibly underestimated.

Germline CDR1 MDHEN, CDR2 SYDVKM. The CDR3 spans 15 residues. Trimming took 5 bases from V and 0 from J; bases not matched to a gene: 6. This receptor was identified in an adult in good health. The source material was peripheral blood, sampled on day 0 of AZD1222 vaccination. The chain uses TRBV28 and TRBJ2-7, with 8 positions matching TRBD1. The DNA of the CDR3 is TGTGCCAGCAGTCGGACAGGGTTACCCTCCTACGAGCAGTACTTC. Translation: CASSRTGLPSYEQYF.